The T cell receptor (beta chain) described here comes from a study of CD8+CD57+ T cells in acquired aplastic anemia. Study-wide background: The mean DNA yield obtained from sorted CD4+ and CD8+ cells came to approximately 3 ug. Healthy-donor CD4+ cells averaged around 10 million reads. General study points: Found in both controls and patients were approximately 31 CD8+ CDR3 sequences. CD8+ Simpson's diversity in patients was not significantly different from that in controls.

Comments on this clonotype: No antigen is known for it.

Profiles of TCR beta VDJ and CDR3 were generated from a genomic DNA template. Each CDR3 protein is one row after TCRdb ran MiXCR on the reads. The table shows around 200,000 distinct CDR3 sequences, with roughly 56% occurring only once. Germline V gives CDR1 LNHDA, CDR2 SQIVND (reference sequence). The CDR3 spans 14 residues. Trimming took 5 bases from V and 3 from J, leaving 13 bases between them. The J gene is TRBJ1-2, the V gene TRBV19; D may be TRBD1 (6 bases). Specimen: sorted CD4+, CD8+, or CD8+CD57+ T cells (not recorded which) from PBMCs. The source of this sequence is a human donor in good health, serving as a control. The CDR3 sequence is CASSEQGGHYGYTF. As DNA, the CDR3 is TGTGCCAGTAGTGAACAGGGAGGCCACTATGGCTACACCTTC.